This is a list of T cell receptor beta chains from one sample in a study of cytomegalovirus exposure and HLA in healthy donors. Clones were read by immunoSEQ multiplex PCR, and TCRdb kept only the in-frame ones, dropping some. The sample lists fewer than 200,000 clones; 84% were seen once. The sample taken for sequencing was PBMCs. The receptors were sampled from a man aged 25-45 years in good health and CMV-seronegative. The CDR3 runs from the conserved cysteine through the conserved F or W. A D gene is named only where the DNA matches it firmly. A clone size is listed for some rows: how often the clone was seen (once, few, many), or a class if it is expanded.

TRBV14,TRBJ2-5,NA,NA,TGTGCCAGCAGCCACCGGGGTGGAGAGACCCAGTACTTC,CASSHRGGETQYF
TRBV27,TRBJ2-1,once,NA,TGTGCCAGCACTGGACAGAGCTCCTACAATGAGCAGTTCTTC,CASTGQSSYNEQFF
TRBV27,TRBJ1-5,NA,NA,TGTGCCAGCAGTGTGGGGGGGGGCAATCAGCCCCAGCATTTT,CASSVGGGNQPQHF
TRBV7-6,TRBJ2-5,once,NA,TGTGCCAGCAGCCCCGCGCGGGAGACCCAGTACTTC,CASSPARETQYF
TRBV27,TRBJ1-1,NA,TRBD1,TGTGCCAGCAGTTTAATCTTGGGACAGGGTCGCGTTGGCACTGAAGCTTTCTTT,CASSLILGQGRVGTEAFF
TRBV12-5,TRBJ1-5,NA,TRBD1,TGTGCTAGTGGGGACAGGGACAATCAGCCCCAGCATTTT,CASGDRDNQPQHF
TRBV28,TRBJ1-2,NA,NA,TGTGCCAGCAGCGTGGGGCAGAATAACTATGGCTACACCTTC,CASSVGQNNYGYTF
TRBV28,TRBJ1-4,NA,NA,TGTGCCAGCAGTTTAGGAGGGGCCACGGCTAATGAAAAACTGTTTTTT,CASSLGGATANEKLFF
TRBV6-1,TRBJ2-7,NA,TRBD1,TGTGCCAGCAGTGAAGGGGGGACAGCAATCTACGAGCAGTACTTC,CASSEGGTAIYEQYF
TRBV29-1,TRBJ1-1,NA,NA,TGCAGCGTTGCTAGGGGCCAGAACACTGAAGCTTTCTTT,CSVARGQNTEAFF
TRBV7-8,TRBJ2-1,NA,TRBD2,TGTGCCAGCAGGGAGGGACTAGCGGGAGACAATGAGCAGTTCTTC,CASREGLAGDNEQFF
TRBV5-1,TRBJ2-5,NA,NA,TGCGCCAGCAGCCCGTCGCCCAATTCGGGAGAGACCCAGTACTTC,CASSPSPNSGETQYF
TRBV7-6,TRBJ2-2,NA,TRBD1,TGTGCCGGCAGCTTAGCGACAGGGGGCGTCGGGGAGCTGTTTTTT,CAGSLATGGVGELFF
TRBV7-9,TRBJ2-7,NA,NA,TGTGCCAGCAGCTCTTCCTGGGGACAACGCTACGAGCAGTACTTC,CASSSSWGQRYEQYF
TRBV29-1,TRBJ2-3,NA,TRBD1,TGCAGCGTGACAGGGGGCGCAGATACGCAGTATTTT,CSVTGGADTQYF
TRBV27,TRBJ2-7,NA,TRBD2,TGTGCCAGCCGAACCGGGACTAGCGGTCTCTACGAGCAGTACTTC,CASRTGTSGLYEQYF
TRBV11-2,TRBJ2-5,NA,NA,TGTGCCAGCAGCTTAGGAAGGAACGGGGAGACCCAGTACTTC,CASSLGRNGETQYF
TRBV30,TRBJ1-5,NA,NA,TGTGCCTGGAGTTTCCAGGGCAATCAGCCCCAGCATTTT,CAWSFQGNQPQHF
TRBV1,TRBJ2-2,NA,NA,TGCACCAGCAGCCCGCGGGGCCAGAACACCGGGGAGCTGTTTTTT,CTSSPRGQNTGELFF
TRBV5-1,TRBJ1-1,NA,NA,TGCGCCAGCGCCATGGGGGGGGGCAGGAACACTGAAGCTTTCTTT,CASAMGGGRNTEAFF
TRBV13,TRBJ2-5,NA,TRBD1,TGTGCCAGCAGCTACCCACGGGACAGTCCACAAGAGACCCAGTACTTC,CASSYPRDSPQETQYF
TRBV6-1,TRBJ1-5,NA,NA,TGTGCCAGCAGTGAAGCCCATGCCCTAGGACACCTGGGTCAGCCCCAGCATTTT,CASSEAHALGHLGQPQHF
TRBV30,TRBJ2-1,NA,NA,TGTGCCTGGAGTCCGTTCAGGGCGTCCTACAATGAGCAGTTCTTC,CAWSPFRASYNEQFF
TRBV11-1,TRBJ2-5,NA,NA,TGTGCCAGCAGCTTTGCGGGCGAGGAGACCCAGTACTTC,CASSFAGEETQYF
TRBV4-3,TRBJ2-1,NA,NA,TGCGCCAGCAGCCAAGATGGGAGCGGAGGAGCTTACAATGAGCAGTTCTTC,CASSQDGSGGAYNEQFF
TRBV6-4,TRBJ2-3,NA,NA,TGTGCCAGCAGTGACTCGACTGAAACAGATACGCAGTATTTT,CASSDSTETDTQYF